What follows is one T cell receptor (beta chain) and its context. Its target is not known. This sample stems from a study of T cell responses to AZD1222 COVID-19 vaccine. General study points: Reportedly, nearly half of unique spike TCRs recognized epitopes outside B.1.351/B.1.1.7 mutations.

Germline V gives CDR1 LGHNA, CDR2 YSLEER. V shed 0 bases and J 7 bases; nucleotides not matched to a gene: 7. CDR3 length: 16 amino acids. This table comes from immunoSEQ multiplex PCR, and its TCRdb copy is limited to in-frame clones, with some not included. The table shows approximately 180,000 clones, with around 89% occurring only once. The sequence came from an adult who received the MenACWY meningococcal vaccine as a control. The V and J genes are TRBV4-3 and TRBJ2-1, with TRBD2 matching 9 bases. Sequenced material: peripheral blood, taken 28 days after the second dose of the MenACWY control vaccine. Written as DNA, the CDR3 is TGCGCCAGCAGCCAAGAAGTGGTAGCGGGAGTGAATGAGCAGTTCTTC. It encodes CASSQEVVAGVNEQFF.